This T cell receptor (beta chain) comes out of a study of beta chain features in type 1 diabetes. This clone was recorded a few times. The antigen is unknown. What was sequenced were expressed TCRB transcripts, since all of the isolated RNA had been reverse transcribed. Assay used: immunoSEQ multiplex PCR; TCRdb lists only in-frame clones, some missing. The table shows 150,000 to 200,000 clones, with more than 60% occurring only once. J gave up 6 bases and V 6 bases, and 10 bases lay outside the gene matches. Germline CDR1 reads SNHLY; CDR2 reads FYNNEI. The CDR3 is 14 residues long. Study-wide results and caveats: Among type 1 diabetes patients, VDJ junctions had fewer insertions and more deletions. Shorter TCRB CDR3s, moderately but significantly so, marked every one of the four CD4+ subsets in Type 1 diabetes patients.

Material: naive CD4+ T cells from blood. The clonotype was recovered from a man aged 25 to 45 with type 1 diabetes. J is TRBJ2-7 and V is TRBV2; 8 bases align to TRBD2. DNA of the CDR3: TGTGCCAGCAGAACGGGGGGGCTGCGGGGCGAGCAGTACTTC. Encoded protein: CASRTGGLRGEQYF.